This entry is about one T cell receptor (beta chain). Its specificity is not known. This record comes from a study of T cells in localized non-small cell lung cancer. Findings of the study overall: The greatest T cell clonality was found in uninvolved adjacent lung (higher than in tumor). Adjacent lung had a median around 50 of the 100 largest tumor clones.

The method was immunoSEQ multiplex PCR; TCRdb's version includes in-frame clones alone and lacks a portion of them. Among approximately 900 clones listed, about 24% were seen once. There are 15 residues in the CDR3. Germline V gene sequence: CDR1 GTSNPN, CDR2 SVGIG (reference sequence). V gave up 0 bases and J gave up 4 bases; unmatched junction bases: 7. The rearrangement links TRBV30 to TRBJ2-7; 9 bases fit TRBD2. This clonotype was obtained from a woman aged 35 to 69 with stage I squamous cell lung carcinoma. Sequenced here: lung tumor tissue, sampled before any cancer treatment. For the CDR3, the DNA is TGTGCCTGGAGTGTAATCCCTGCGGGAGGGTACGAGCAGTACTTC. Its protein is CAWSVIPAGGYEQYF. The entire variable domain, with the rest obtained from reference TRBV30 and TRBJ2-7, is as follows: SQTIHQWPATLVQPVGSPLSLECTVEGTSNPNLYWYRQAAGRGLQLLFYSVGIGQISSEVPQNLSASRPQDRQFILSSKKLLLSDSGFYLCAWSVIPAGGYEQYFGPGTRLTVT.